This passage covers 31 T cell receptor beta chains from one sample sequenced in a study of Graves' ophthalmopathy and Graves' hyperthyroidism. Amplifying from RNA transcripts, the study obtained TCR beta CDR3 regions. The first-round RT-PCR employed HTBI primers together with the Qiagen OneStep RT-PCR kit. A multiplex PCR was then performed as the second round. TCRdb itself ran the multiplex PCR reads through MiXCR, one entry per CDR3 protein. The sample lists over a million distinct CDR3 sequences, 35% to 45% seen once, with 11% in the top ten. Sequences were obtained from peripheral blood or thyroid tissue (not recorded which). The receptors were gathered from an adult man with Graves' hyperthyroidism.

V gene TRBV20-1 combines with J gene TRBJ1-5; TRBD1 is a possible D gene (5 bases). CDR1 DFQATT and CDR2 SNEGSKA come from the germline V gene (reference sequence). Deletions cut 5 bases from V and 0 bases from J, with 14 bases between. The CDR3 spans 15 residues. CDR3 residues: CSASLGVYSNQPQHF. DNA for the CDR3: TGCAGTGCTTCCCTGGGGGTTTATAGCAATCAGCCCCAGCATTTT.

The chain links TRBV2 to TRBJ2-2; D is ambiguous. Looked up from germline, CDR1 is SNHLY and CDR2 is FYNNEI. V shed 8 bases and J shed 0 bases, with 10 bases lying between them. This CDR3 spans 14 amino acids. The CDR3 here is CASGATPNTGELFF. Written as DNA, the CDR3 is TGTGCCAGCGGAGCGACCCCGAACACCGGGGAGCTGTTTTTT.

This clonotype showed up just a few times. The chain links TRBV12-3 or TRBV12-4 to TRBJ1-2; the match to TRBD1 covers 8 bases. V dropped 5 bases and J dropped 7; count of bases not matched to a gene: 12. CDR3 length: 15 residues. The CDR3 DNA reads as TGTGCCAGCAGTCACCCGACAGGGGCCCCGCGTGGCTACACCTTC. Translating gives CASSHPTGAPRGYTF.

In regard to this clonotype: Its ends do not fully match the called genes, so a read error is possible. The chain combines TRBV5-1 with TRBJ2-5, with D uncertain. The CDR3 extends over 11 amino acids. Germline CDR1 SGHRS, CDR2 YFSETQ. The CDR3: CTSSLDGTQYF. CDR3 DNA: TGCACCAGCAGCTTGGATGGGACCCAGTACTTC.

The V call is TRBV7-2, the J call TRBJ2-5; D is possibly TRBD2 (5 bases). Between the trimmed V and J ends, which lost 5 bases and 1 base, there was a span of 23 bases. Germline CDR1 is SGHTA and CDR2 is FQGNSA. The CDR3 runs to 18 residues. The CDR3 coding sequence is TGTGCCAGCAGCCACGGGGTTAGCATCCGACTATCCCAAGAGACCCAGTACTTC. Amino acid sequence: CASSHGVSIRLSQETQYF.

This clonotype was detected many times. The V and J genes are TRBV19 and TRBJ1-2, with D uncertain. V lost 6 bases and J lost 0, with 8 bases in between. The CDR3 extends over 13 amino acids. Per germline, CDR1 LNHDA and CDR2 SQIVND (reference sequence). The CDR3 loop is CASSQATNYGYTF. The CDR3 DNA reads as TGTGCCAGTAGCCAGGCTACTAACTATGGCTACACCTTC.

This clonotype was detected many times. The chain carries TRBV25-1 and TRBJ1-5; 10 nucleotides line up with TRBD1. Germline values: CDR1 MGHDK, CDR2 SYGVNS. The ends lost 4 bases at V and 2 bases at J; junction bases unmatched: 5. CDR3 length: 16 amino acids. The CDR3 loop reads CASSAATGGGNQPQHF. CDR3 in DNA: TGTGCCAGCAGTGCCGCGACAGGGGGCGGCAATCAGCCCCAGCATTTT.

This clonotype showed up just once. J is TRBJ2-5 and V is TRBV12-3 or TRBV12-4; D might be TRBD2 (5 bases). V lost 2 bases to trimming and J lost 9 bases, with 13 bases between them. CDR3 length equals 13 residues. The CDR3 DNA is TGTGCCAGCAGTTTATGGGGAGTTCAGCCCCAGTACTTC. Translation gives CASSLWGVQPQYF.

This clonotype was seen repeatedly, ten times or more. The chain employs TRBV14 and TRBJ1-4; TRBD1 aligns across 10 bases. With 4 bases clipped from V and 7 bases from J, the junction kept 6 bases outside the gene matches. The V gene's germline CDR1 is SGHDN and CDR2 FVKESK. The CDR3 extends over 15 amino acids. CDR3 sequence reads: CASSLQTGGLEKLFF. The CDR3 bases are TGTGCCAGCAGCCTACAGACAGGGGGCCTTGAAAAACTGTTTTTT.

This clonotype was detected ten times or more. The rearrangement uses TRBV5-6 and TRBJ2-7; a possible D gene is TRBD1 (6 bases). The CDR3 extends over 13 amino acids. Germline V gene sequence: CDR1 SGHDT, CDR2 YYEEEE. Trimming stripped 4 bases from V and 4 bases from J, with 12 bases between. CDR3 nucleotides: TGTGCCAGCAGCGCAACAGGGACGTACGAGCAGTACTTC. This gives the protein CASSATGTYEQYF.

This clonotype was recorded many times. J is TRBJ1-6 and V is TRBV19; D is uncertain. CDR3 size: 16 residues. V lost 6 bases, J lost 7 bases, and 19 bases lay in between. Germline V CDR1 and CDR2: LNHDA, SQIVND (reference sequence). In DNA form, the CDR3 reads TGTGCCAGTAGGGAGGAAAGGTCCTCCGCCAATTCACCCCTCCACTTT. Residues: CASREERSSANSPLHF.

This rearrangement joins TRBV5-1 to TRBJ1-5; D perhaps matches TRBD1 (5 bases). CDR1 is SGHRS, CDR2 YFSETQ, per germline. Trimming removed 0 bases at V and 14 bases at J, with 18 bases between. CDR3 length: 14 amino acids. CDR3 region: CASSLGGTKTYEHF. For the CDR3, the DNA is TGCGCCAGCAGCTTGGGAGGGACCAAGACCTACGAGCATTTT.

V gene TRBV12-3 or TRBV12-4 combines with J gene TRBJ1-2; 7 bases align to TRBD1. The length of the CDR3 is 15 residues. Losses at the gene ends were 6 bases for V and 8 bases for J; bases not matched to a gene: 15. CDR3 DNA sequence: TGTGCCAGCAGGCCCACAGGGGCAAGAGTGGGAGGCTACACCTTC. Translating gives CASRPTGARVGGYTF.

This clonotype was picked up many times. The rearrangement uses TRBV7-2 and TRBJ2-5; D gene unclear. CDR1 SGHTA and CDR2 FQGNSA come from the germline V gene. The CDR3 has 14 residues. V dropped 3 bases and J dropped 1 base, with 9 bases sitting between them. The CDR3, as DNA: TGTGCCAGCAGCTTCCCGGCACGCCAAGAGACCCAGTACTTC. This sequence encodes CASSFPARQETQYF.

V and J are TRBV20-1 and TRBJ2-5; 8 bases map to TRBD2. After removal of 3 bases from V and 7 bases from J, the junction contained 16 bases not matched to a gene. This CDR3 region has 16 residues. Germline V gene lookup returns CDR1 DFQATT and CDR2 SNEGSKA (reference sequence). The CDR3 nucleotides are TGCAGTGCTAGGCCGGGAGGGGCCACCGGGATGAGGACCCAGTACTTC. Translation: CSARPGGATGMRTQYF.

This clonotype was seen a handful of times. The chain links TRBV20-1 to TRBJ2-6; D gene ambiguous. Germline V gives CDR1 DFQATT, CDR2 SNEGSKA (reference sequence). This CDR3 has 14 amino acids. Trimming shortened V by 3 bases and J by 4 bases, and 10 bases separated the two germline ends. CDR3: CSASKGSGANVLTF. The DNA of the CDR3 is TGCAGTGCTAGCAAGGGTTCCGGGGCCAACGTCCTGACTTTC.

As concerns this clonotype: A read error is possible here, since a much larger clone lies one base away. This rearrangement joins TRBV9 to TRBJ1-3, with TRBD1 matching 7 bases. The germline V gene has CDR1 SGDLS and CDR2 YYNGEE. Trimming at V came to 3 bases and at J to 2 bases, leaving 2 bases not matched to a gene. The CDR3 extends over 14 amino acids. The CDR3 region is CASSGGGPGNTIYF. The CDR3, as DNA: TGTGCCAGCAGCGGAGGGGGCCCTGGAAACACCATATATTTT.

This clonotype has ten or more counts. The chain combines TRBV9 with TRBJ2-7; a weak D match, TRBD1 (5 bases). This CDR3 comprises 12 residues. V lost 3 bases, J lost 3 bases, and 7 bases lay in between. Germline loops: CDR1 SGDLS, CDR2 YYNGEE. DNA of the CDR3: TGTGCCAGCAGCGCGACAGACTACGAGCAGTACTTC. It codes for CASSATDYEQYF.

The chain joins TRBV29-1 to TRBJ1-5; D gene ambiguous. The CDR3 spans 13 residues. The V and J ends lost 8 bases and 4 bases respectively, with 15 bases between them. Germline loops: CDR1 SQVTM, CDR2 ANQGSEA. The chain's CDR3 is CSSSHTGNQPQHF. The CDR3, as DNA: TGCAGCAGTTCCCATACCGGGAATCAGCCCCAGCATTTT.

The CDR3 bases are TGTGCCATCAGTGAACCTGCCCCGGACAGGTTCACTGATGAAAAACTGTTTTTT. It is translated as CAISEPAPDRFTDEKLFF. The gene calls are TRBV10-3 and TRBJ1-4; TRBD1 aligns across 7 bases. The CDR3 spans 18 residues. V shed 3 bases, J shed 6 bases, and the junction held 16 bases outside the gene matches. Germline assignment: CDR1 ENHRY and CDR2 SYGVKD.

Note on this clonotype: It may be a read error: a sequence one base away is much more abundant. Since the CDR3 does not end with the conserved phenylalanine or tryptophan, this likely comes from a read error. The gene calls are TRBV5-6 and TRBJ1-1; D gene unclear. V was shortened by 4 bases and J by 6 bases, with 16 bases between the two germline ends. The length of the CDR3 is 14 residues. Looked up from germline, CDR1 is SGHDT and CDR2 is YYEEEE. CDR3 in amino acids: CASSPYHRVSEAFY. The DNA for the CDR3 is TGTGCCAGCAGCCCCTACCACAGAGTTTCTGAAGCTTTCTAT.

V gene TRBV29-1 combines with J gene TRBJ1-1, with a weak D call TRBD1 (5 bases). Germline CDR1 and CDR2: SQVTM and ANQGSEA. V dropped 6 bases and J dropped 2 bases, with 13 bases sitting between them. The CDR3 covers 13 residues. CDR3 DNA: TGCAGCGTCGAGAGGGACGCCAACACTGAAGCTTTCTTT. Translating gives CSVERDANTEAFF.

For this clonotype: A much larger clone differs from this one at a single base, so this may be a read error. The gene calls are TRBV19 and TRBJ1-2, with 10 bases fitting TRBD1. The CDR3 spans 12 residues. V trimming: 9 bases; J trimming: 11 bases; junction bases outside the gene matches: 9. Germline V gives CDR1 LNHDA, CDR2 SQIVND (reference sequence). Written as DNA, the CDR3 is TGTGCCAGCAGTGCTCAGGACAGGGGGTACACCTTC. Translation: CASSAQDRGYTF.

This clonotype has just a few counts. The CDR3, as DNA: TGTGCCAGCAGCTACGGTTGGTCAGCAACCCAGCATTTT. Translated: CASSYGWSATQHF. This chain connects TRBV2 to TRBJ1-5; D is ambiguous. V was pared by 6 bases and J by 11 bases, with 17 bases between. Germline V gene sequence: CDR1 SNHLY, CDR2 FYNNEI. The CDR3 is made up of 13 amino acids.

J is TRBJ2-7 and V is TRBV5-6, with TRBD1 as a possible D gene (8 bases). Germline V lookup: CDR1 SGHDT, CDR2 YYEEEE. V was cut by 3 bases and J by 6 bases, with 22 bases left in between. CDR3 size: 16 residues. The CDR3 loop is CASSYSGGGRMREQYF. CDR3 DNA: TGTGCCAGCAGCTATTCAGGGGGCGGGAGAATGCGCGAGCAGTACTTC.

This clonotype was found many times. The V gene is TRBV5-8, the J gene TRBJ1-4; the match to TRBD1 covers 8 bases. Germline CDR1 is SGHTS and CDR2 is YDEGEE. J lost 4 bases, V lost 4 bases, and 3 bases had no gene match. The CDR3 extends over 14 amino acids. The CDR3: CASSHGQGNEKLFF. For the CDR3, the DNA is TGTGCCAGCAGCCACGGACAGGGTAATGAAAAACTGTTTTTT.

At least ten counts were recorded for this clonotype. The chain is built from TRBV7-9 and TRBJ2-7; no definite D call. V shed 2 bases and J shed 3 bases, with 8 bases lying between them. Germline V gene lookup returns CDR1 SEHNR and CDR2 FQNEAQ (reference sequence). This CDR3 is 13 amino acids long. The CDR3 coding sequence is TGTGCCAGCAGCTTATTGTACAACTACGAGCAGTACTTC. This gives the protein CASSLLYNYEQYF.

This clonotype occurred a few times. The chain carries TRBV11-2 and TRBJ2-5; D unclear. The CDR3 covers 15 residues. Deletions cut 6 bases from V and 3 bases from J, with 17 bases between. Germline assignment: CDR1 SGHAT and CDR2 FQNNGV. The CDR3 DNA sequence: TGTGCCAGCAGACCCCGTTTGGGTGGAGAAGAGACCCAGTACTTC. Residues: CASRPRLGGEETQYF.

This clonotype was counted only a few times. The chain couples TRBV10-1 to TRBJ2-1; D unclear. Trimming removed 8 bases at V and 1 base at J, with 15 bases between. The CDR3 spans 15 residues. In germline, CDR1 is WNHNN, CDR2 SYGVQD (reference sequence). The CDR3, as DNA: TGCGCCAGCTCAATATCAGGAGCTTCCTACAATGAGCAGTTCTTC. Its protein is CASSISGASYNEQFF.

This clonotype occurred a few times. This chain joins TRBV10-3 and TRBJ1-4, with no clear D. V lost 3 bases, J lost 4 bases, and 6 bases lay in between. CDR3 size: 13 residues. In germline, CDR1 is ENHRY, CDR2 SYGVKD. The CDR3 coding sequence is TGTGCCATCAGTGAACAGTATAATGAAAAACTGTTTTTT. This codes for CAISEQYNEKLFF.

The CDR3, as DNA: TGCGCCAGCAGCCAAGGGGGCCTTAGCGGGGAGCTGTTTTTT. Translated: CASSQGGLSGELFF. This rearrangement joins TRBV4-3 to TRBJ2-2, with D maybe TRBD1 (5 bases). Trimming pared 1 base from V and 7 bases from J, leaving 10 bases between. The CDR3 covers 14 residues. Germline V gene data show CDR1 as LGHNA and CDR2 as YSLEER.